This record looks at one TCR beta chain sequence and its context. Libraries were prepared by immunoSEQ multiplex PCR; TCRdb keeps only in-frame clonotypes and omits some of them. Altogether roughly 590,000 clones are present, 95% being singletons, with the ten largest covering approximately 0.1%. The data belong to a study of shared clonotypes between healthy human individuals. V lost 5 bases and J lost 1; bases outside the gene matches: 6. Germline CDR1 is MNHNS and CDR2 is SASEGT. The CDR3 spans 17 residues. Naive CD8 cells were CD45RO-negative, positively selected for CCR7, excluding terminally differentiated effector memory CD45RA+ cells.

Material: naive CD8+ T cells sorted from blood. The chain couples TRBV6-1 to TRBJ2-7; 15 nucleotides match TRBD2. The receptor was derived from a woman aged 25 to 45 in good health. The CDR3 reads CASSKGTSGRLSYEQYF. CDR3 DNA: TGTGCCAGCAGTAAAGGGACTAGCGGGAGGCTTTCCTACGAGCAGTACTTC.